This entry is about one T cell receptor (beta chain). Its antigen is unknown. This record comes from a study of cytomegalovirus exposure and HLA in healthy donors. Study-level information: According to later analysis, the same platform produced the approximately 130 validation and several hundred first-cohort repertoires.

The CDR3 loop spans 13 amino acids. The V end was cut by 11 bases, the J end by 5 bases, with 16 bases between. Looked up from germline, CDR1 is SNHLY and CDR2 is FYNNEI. Measured with immunoSEQ multiplex PCR; TCRdb has only the in-frame clones, and not every one. Here the sample spans about 130,000 clones, roughly 89% being singletons. Regarding the study as a whole: TCR beta chains numbering 164 were designated cytomegalovirus-associated. Later, an analysis found that TCR clusters from the first cohort tended to co-occur in the roughly 130 validation repertoires. Most TCR sequences were uncommon, yet certain public TCRs appeared in many donors.

V and J are TRBV2 and TRBJ1-5, with a tentative D call TRBD1 (6 bases). The sequenced material came from PBMCs. The receptor comes from a woman under 30 in good health and CMV-seropositive. The CDR3 DNA reads as TGTGCCGGACGCTGGGGGCCTGATCAGCCCCAGCATTTT. Amino acids: CAGRWGPDQPQHF.